This record concerns one T cell receptor (beta chain) sequence. Antigen unknown. Profiling relied on immunoSEQ multiplex PCR, and the TCRdb table lists in-frame clones only, not all of them. The sample includes about 120,000 clones, approximately 85% seen only once; the top ten take less than 10%. V lost 0 bases, J lost 9 bases, and 18 bases lay in between. The CDR3 contains 15 residues. CDR1 is GTSNPN and CDR2 is SVGIG in the germline V gene (reference sequence). The data were taken from a study of T cell responses to AZD1222 COVID-19 vaccine. Findings and limits, study-wide: Clonal diversity may have been underestimated in mostly white British donors. Reportedly, nearly half the spike-specific TCRs target unmutated variant regions. Along spike, vaccine-associated CD4 TCRs were found throughout, with dominance at 160-218 and 743-854.

The input for sequencing was peripheral blood, taken on day 0 of AZD1222 vaccination. The V and J genes are TRBV30 and TRBJ1-5, with D uncertain. The origin of this receptor is an adult in good health. CDR3 residues: CAWSVSRARSVPQHF. For the CDR3, the DNA is TGTGCCTGGAGTGTATCTAGGGCCCGTTCTGTGCCCCAGCATTTT.